The subject of this entry is one T cell receptor (beta chain). Per the germline V gene, CDR1 is MDHEN and CDR2 is SYDVKM. V shed 1 base, J shed 8 bases, and the junction held 13 bases outside the gene matches. The CDR3 runs 16 residues. The data stem from a study of control samples from healthy donors and cancer patients. Generated by immunoSEQ multiplex PCR, the TCRdb table keeps only in-frame clones and is missing some. Found here are some 220,000 clones, about 95% of them singletons; the top ten hold 1.5%. The genes are TRBV28 and TRBJ1-2; 7 bases line up with TRBD1. This TCR was recovered from a man over 45 in good health. Sequencing was carried out using blood. The CDR3 sequence: CASSLFHSGQSGGYTF. The CDR3 coding sequence is TGTGCCAGCAGTTTATTCCACTCGGGACAGTCTGGCGGCTACACCTTC.